Each of the 29 T cell receptor beta chains below was sequenced from the same sample in a study of blood T cells in healthy people across ages. Combining a sample-barcoded 5' primer with a J-beta primer mix, a second PCR ran for 7 to 11 cycles. TCRdb independently ran MiXCR on the 5' RACE reads; one entry per CDR3 protein. The data show roughly 800,000 distinct CDR3 sequences, roughly 64% seen once. Sequencing was performed on blood. The receptors stem from a man younger than 45 in good health.

The chain couples TRBV7-2 to TRBJ2-1; 7 bases align to TRBD1. CDR3 length: 14 amino acids. Germline V gene sequence: CDR1 SGHTA, CDR2 FQGNSA. Unmatched junction bases numbered 7, after V lost 5 bases and J lost 6 bases. The CDR3 coding sequence is TGTGCCAGCAGCCAACAGACAGGGTTCAATGAGCAGTTCTTC. It specifies CASSQQTGFNEQFF.

The rearrangement joins TRBV20-1 to TRBJ1-2; D possibly corresponds to TRBD1 (5 bases). The ends were cut back, 3 bases at V and 7 bases at J, with 21 bases in the middle. CDR3 size: 15 residues. Germline V gene data show CDR1 as DFQATT and CDR2 as SNEGSKA (reference sequence). The CDR3 region is CSASQVQGGGLGYTF. The CDR3 DNA sequence: TGCAGTGCTAGCCAGGTGCAGGGAGGTGGTCTTGGCTACACCTTC.

This chain uses TRBV9 with TRBJ2-7; TRBD2 is a possible D gene (7 bases). The J call is uncertain, as TRBJ2-4 better fits the DNA end. This CDR3 comprises 14 residues. Germline V gives CDR1 SGDLS, CDR2 YYNGEE. The CDR3 bases are TGTGCCAGCAGCCTAAGGGGGGGACGGGACATTCAGTACTTC. This sequence encodes CASSLRGGRDIQYF.

This clonotype was seen repeatedly, ten times or more. This chain joins TRBV4-3 and TRBJ2-2, with 7 bases fitting TRBD1. The trim removed 7 bases at V and 3 bases at J, leaving 5 bases unmatched. The CDR3 is 14 residues long. Per the germline V gene, CDR1 is LGHNA and CDR2 is YSLEER. The CDR3 DNA reads TGCGCCAGCACACGGGACAGAGACACCGGGGAGCTGTTTTTT. Protein product: CASTRDRDTGELFF.

The chain uses TRBV15 and TRBJ1-3, with D unresolved. The CDR3 sequence is 14 residues long. Looked up from germline, CDR1 is LNHNV and CDR2 is YYDKDF (reference sequence). The V end lost 2 bases, the J end lost 4 bases, and 9 bases lay between the germline ends. The CDR3 here is CATSRLGGGNTIYF. The CDR3 DNA reads as TGTGCCACCAGCAGACTGGGCGGCGGAAACACCATATATTTT. Based on the CDR3 plus reference TRBV15 and TRBJ1-3, the full variable domain is DAMVIQNPRYQVTQFGKPVTLSCSQTLNHNVMYWYQQKSSQAPKLLFHYYDKDFNNEADTPDNFQSRRPNTSFCFLDIRSPGLGDTAMYLCATSRLGGGNTIYFGEGSWLTVV.

V usage is TRBV7-9 and J usage is TRBJ2-1; 9 nucleotides align to TRBD1. Trimming at V came to 4 bases and at J to 8 bases, leaving 9 bases not matched to a gene. The germline V gene encodes CDR1 SEHNR and CDR2 FQNEAQ (reference sequence). The CDR3 is made up of 15 amino acids. The CDR3 protein is CASSWAGQGFDEQFF. The CDR3 region has the DNA TGTGCCAGCAGCTGGGCGGGACAGGGATTCGATGAGCAGTTCTTC.

As to this clonotype: An end of the junction does not agree with germline; a read error may underlie this. The chain links TRBV10-3 to TRBJ2-6; D is uncertain. The CDR3 length is 19 residues. Germline CDR1 is ENHRY and CDR2 is SYGVKD. The CDR3 protein is CAISESGYSFSSGANVLTF. CDR3 DNA sequence: TGTGCCATAAGTGAGTCTGGGTACAGTTTCTCCTCTGGGGCCAACGTCCTGACTTTC.

The DNA of the CDR3 is TGTGCCAGCAGCCCCTGGACAGGGTTGACCTACGAGCAGTACTTC. Its translation: CASSPWTGLTYEQYF. The rearrangement links TRBV7-9 to TRBJ2-7, with 8 bases fitting TRBD1. The CDR3 contains 15 residues. The germline V gene encodes CDR1 SEHNR and CDR2 FQNEAQ (reference sequence). With 5 bases clipped from V and 2 bases from J, the junction kept 8 bases outside the gene matches.

V is TRBV15 and J is TRBJ2-5; tentatively, D is TRBD1 (6 bases). CDR1 and CDR2 (germline): LNHNV, YYDKDF (reference sequence). The CDR3 length is 15 residues. The germline V and J ends were trimmed by 0 bases and 8 bases, with 16 bases remaining between them. The CDR3 loop is CATSRELQGVATQYF. The CDR3 DNA is TGTGCCACCAGCAGAGAATTACAGGGCGTTGCCACCCAGTACTTC.

This clonotype was counted a few times. The V call is TRBV4-2, the J call TRBJ2-1; D gene ambiguous. The CDR3 contains 15 residues. Per the germline V gene, CDR1 is LGHNA and CDR2 is YNFKEQ. V was pared by 2 bases and J by 8 bases, with 16 bases between. CDR3 bases: TGTGCCAGCAGCCAATTAAGTGCTCTCGGGTATGAGCAGTTCTTC. Its protein is CASSQLSALGYEQFF.

CDR3: CASSSLLNRGETQYF. Written as DNA, the CDR3 is TGTGCCAGCAGCTCTCTACTCAACAGGGGAGAGACCCAGTACTTC. The chain links TRBV7-2 to TRBJ2-5, with 7 bases identical to TRBD1. CDR1 SGHTA and CDR2 FQGNSA come from the germline V gene. The junction had 9 bases not matched to a gene; V was cut back by 4 bases and J by 4 bases. The CDR3 is 15 amino acids. The variable domain in full, with the rest retrieved from reference TRBV7-2 and TRBJ2-5, is GAGVSQSPSNKVTEKGKDVELRCDPISGHTALYWYRQSLGQGLEFLIYFQGNSAPDKSGLPSDRFSAERTGGSVSTLTIQRTQQEDSAVYLCASSSLLNRGETQYFGPGTRLLVL.

This sequence joins TRBV6-5 and TRBJ2-7, with D unclear. The J call may not be correct, given that the DNA end is closer to TRBJ2-4. In germline, CDR1 is MNHEY, CDR2 SVGAGI. CDR3 length: 14 residues. The chain's CDR3 is CASSYSNPPNIQYF. CDR3 DNA sequence: TGTGCCAGCAGTTACTCGAACCCCCCTAACATTCAGTACTTC.

CDR3 nucleotide sequence: TGTGCCAGCAGCAGGACATTCTACGAGCAGTACTTC. Translation: CASSRTFYEQYF. This chain connects TRBV7-9 to TRBJ2-7; D possibly corresponds to TRBD1 (5 bases). Trimming pared 5 bases from V and 3 bases from J, leaving 8 bases between. Per germline, CDR1 SEHNR and CDR2 FQNEAQ (reference sequence). This CDR3 is 12 amino acids long. The full variable domain, in which reference TRBV7-9 and TRBJ2-7 provide the parts outside the CDR3, is DTGVSQNPRHKITKRGQNVTFRCDPISEHNRLYWYRQTLGQGPEFLTYFQNEAQLEKSRLLSDRFSAERPKGSFSTLEIQRTEQGDSAMYLCASSRTFYEQYFGPGTRLTVT.

This sequence joins TRBV6-5 and TRBJ2-7, with D possibly being TRBD2 (6 bases). Deletions cut 4 bases from V and 3 bases from J, with 31 bases between. Germline V CDR1 and CDR2: MNHEY, SVGAGI. The CDR3 contains 20 residues. The CDR3 is CASSSNGGRRSGTTGYEQYF. The CDR3 DNA reads as TGTGCCAGCAGTTCCAACGGGGGACGGCGTTCAGGAACCACCGGCTACGAGCAGTACTTC.

The chain uses TRBV7-8 and TRBJ2-2, with unresolved D. CDR1 and CDR2 (germline): SGHVS, FQNEAQ. The CDR3 has 12 amino acids. Trimming left V 6 bases short and J 5 bases short, with 7 bases between. CDR3 nucleotide sequence: TGTGCCAGCAGGCTGGTTACCGGGGAGCTGTTTTTT. Translated, it gives CASRLVTGELFF.

The chain recombines TRBV20-1 with TRBJ2-5; D is unclear. V lost 2 bases, J lost 1 base, and 17 bases lay in between. The CDR3 runs to 16 residues. Germline V gene lookup returns CDR1 DFQATT and CDR2 SNEGSKA (reference sequence). CDR3 nucleotide sequence: TGCAGTGCTAGACCATTCCATATTTTAACCCAAGAGACCCAGTACTTC. Protein sequence: CSARPFHILTQETQYF.

CDR3 in amino acids: CASSRGTVNQPQHF. DNA for the CDR3: TGTGCCAGCAGCCGAGGGACAGTCAATCAGCCCCAGCATTTT. The chain combines TRBV28 with TRBJ1-5; 7 bases are a match to TRBD1. The junction had 5 bases not matched to a gene; V was cut back by 6 bases and J by 3 bases. Germline loops: CDR1 MDHEN, CDR2 SYDVKM. The CDR3 is made up of 14 amino acids.

This clonotype was seen a few times. The chain carries TRBV3-1 and TRBJ2-7; no reliable D call. Trimming took off 0 bases at V and 4 bases at J, with 7 bases between the two ends. The CDR3 length is 13 residues. Germline values: CDR1 LGHDT, CDR2 YNNKEL (reference sequence). This CDR3 is CASSQEAAYEQYF. The DNA for the CDR3 is TGTGCCAGCAGCCAAGAAGCAGCTTACGAGCAGTACTTC.

The chain joins TRBV7-2 to TRBJ2-7; 7 bases agree with TRBD1. V was clipped by 7 bases and J by 2 bases; unmatched bases: 8. This CDR3 region has 14 residues. From germline, CDR1 is SGHTA and CDR2 FQGNSA. The DNA for the CDR3 is TGTGCCAGCAACCCTTCGACAGGGCCCTACGAGCAGTACTTC. This translates into CASNPSTGPYEQYF.

This chain joins TRBV20-1 and TRBJ1-2; D not resolved. The CDR3 runs 13 residues. Germline V gives CDR1 DFQATT, CDR2 SNEGSKA (reference sequence). V dropped 3 bases and J dropped 8 bases, with 16 bases sitting between them. CDR3 residues: CSASQSGFGGYTF. In nucleotides, the CDR3 is TGCAGTGCTAGTCAGAGTGGCTTTGGCGGCTACACCTTC.

The genes are TRBV5-5 and TRBJ1-2, with 8 nucleotides matching TRBD1. J was trimmed by 3 bases and V by 4 bases; bases with no gene match: 2. There are 13 residues in the CDR3. CDR1 and CDR2 (germline): SGHKS, YYEKEE (reference sequence). CDR3 in amino acids: CASSEGQDYGYTF. In nucleotides, the CDR3 is TGTGCCAGCAGCGAGGGACAGGACTATGGCTACACCTTC.

This rearrangement joins TRBV9 to TRBJ2-1, with 14 bases identical to TRBD2. The V gene's germline CDR1 is SGDLS and CDR2 YYNGEE. Losses at the gene ends were 4 bases for V and 1 base for J; bases not matched to a gene: 7. CDR3 size: 18 residues. CDR3 in DNA: TGTGCCAGCAGCCCGGGACTAGCGGGAGATATATCCTACAATGAGCAGTTCTTC. Translation: CASSPGLAGDISYNEQFF. Combining the CDR3 with reference TRBV9 and TRBJ2-1 gives the whole variable domain DSGVTQTPKHLITATGQRVTLRCSPRSGDLSVYWYQQSLDQGLQFLIQYYNGEERAKGNILERFSAQQFPDLHSELNLSSLELGDSALYFCASSPGLAGDISYNEQFFGPGTRLTVL.

This clonotype was counted a few times. The CDR3 here is CASSFGQPSYNEQFF. For the CDR3, the DNA is TGTGCCAGCAGTTTTGGGCAACCCTCCTACAATGAGCAGTTCTTC. The V gene is TRBV27, the J gene TRBJ2-1; the D is unclear. The ends were cut back, 3 bases at V and 0 bases at J, with 9 bases in the middle. Germline V gene sequence: CDR1 MNHEY, CDR2 SMNVEV (reference sequence). The CDR3 is 15 residues long.

This clonotype was recorded once. The DNA of the CDR3 is TGTGCCAGCCACCGTTGGGGGCGAGGTAATCCTGAGCAGTTCTTC. Residues: CASHRWGRGNPEQFF. J is TRBJ2-1 and V is TRBV5-6, with D tentatively TRBD1 (6 bases). Germline values: CDR1 SGHDT, CDR2 YYEEEE. Trimming took 7 bases from V and 9 from J, leaving 23 bases between them. The CDR3 runs 15 residues.

This clonotype was observed once. The V call is TRBV7-6, the J call TRBJ2-1; D gene unclear. The CDR3 loop spans 12 amino acids. V lost 2 bases, J lost 7 bases, and 6 bases lay in between. The germline V gene has CDR1 SGHVS and CDR2 FNYEAQ. This chain's CDR3 is CASSLHGNEQFF. CDR3 DNA sequence: TGTGCCAGCAGCTTACACGGTAATGAGCAGTTCTTC.

The chain joins TRBV7-9 to TRBJ2-3; 10 bases fit TRBD2. The V segment lost 1 base and the J segment 4 bases; nucleotides outside the gene matches: 14. Germline CDR1 is SEHNR and CDR2 is FQNEAQ (reference sequence). CDR3 length: 19 residues. Here the CDR3 reads CASSLGGGALAGIADTQYF. The CDR3 region has the DNA TGTGCCAGCAGCTTAGGGGGAGGGGCACTAGCGGGGATCGCAGATACGCAGTATTTT.

This clonotype was seen a few times. The V and J genes are TRBV18 and TRBJ2-3, with a possible D match to TRBD1 (6 bases). The V end was cut by 1 base, the J end by 2 bases, with 7 bases between. CDR1 is KGHSH, CDR2 LQKENI, per germline. The CDR3 contains 14 residues. The CDR3 sequence is CASSPRGPTDTQYF. For the CDR3, the DNA is TGTGCCAGCTCACCACGGGGGCCCACAGATACGCAGTATTTT.

The chain has TRBV15 and TRBJ2-1; TRBD1 might be the D (5 bases). Trimming took off 0 bases at V and 9 bases at J, with 12 bases between the two ends. This CDR3 is 14 amino acids long. Germline V gene sequence: CDR1 LNHNV, CDR2 YYDKDF (reference sequence). The CDR3 sequence is CATSRDGAISEQFF. The CDR3 DNA follows: TGTGCCACCAGCAGAGATGGGGCAATTAGTGAGCAGTTCTTC.

CDR3 sequence (DNA): TGTGCCAGCAGCCAAATTTCTCCTAGACCCGCCAAGTACTTC. Protein sequence: CASSQISPRPAKYF. The V call is TRBV14, the J call TRBJ2-5; D is unclear. V lost 2 bases and J 12 bases, leaving 19 bases between the germline ends. This CDR3 contains 14 residues. Germline CDR1 reads SGHDN; CDR2 reads FVKESK. Full variable domain (outside the CDR3, taken from reference TRBV14 and TRBJ2-5): EAGVTQFPSHSVIEKGQTVTLRCDPISGHDNLYWYRRVMGKEIKFLLHFVKESKQDESGMPNNRFLAERTGGTYSTLKVQPAELEDSGVYFCASSQISPRPAKYFGPGTRLLVL.